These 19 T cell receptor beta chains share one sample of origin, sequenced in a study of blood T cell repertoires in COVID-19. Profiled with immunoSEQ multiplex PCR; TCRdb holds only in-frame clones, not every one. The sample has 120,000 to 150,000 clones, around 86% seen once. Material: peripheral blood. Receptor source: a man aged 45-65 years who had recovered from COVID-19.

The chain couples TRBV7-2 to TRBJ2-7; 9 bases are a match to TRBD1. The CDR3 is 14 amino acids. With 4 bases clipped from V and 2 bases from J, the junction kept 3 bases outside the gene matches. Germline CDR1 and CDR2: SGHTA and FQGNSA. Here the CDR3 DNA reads TGTGCCAGCAGCTACCGACAGGGGGCCTACGAGCAGTACTTC. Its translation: CASSYRQGAYEQYF.

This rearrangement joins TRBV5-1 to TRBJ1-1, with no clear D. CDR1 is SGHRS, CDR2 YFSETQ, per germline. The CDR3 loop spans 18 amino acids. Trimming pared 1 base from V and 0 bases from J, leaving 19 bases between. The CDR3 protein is CASSLFRSTGSMNTEAFF. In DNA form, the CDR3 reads TGCGCCAGCAGCTTGTTTCGGTCGACCGGGAGTATGAACACTGAAGCTTTCTTT.

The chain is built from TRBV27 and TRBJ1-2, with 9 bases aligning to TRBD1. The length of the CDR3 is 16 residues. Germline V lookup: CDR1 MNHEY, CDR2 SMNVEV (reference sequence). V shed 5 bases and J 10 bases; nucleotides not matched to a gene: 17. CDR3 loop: CASSPGQGSTPLAYTF. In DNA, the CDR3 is TGTGCCAGCAGTCCGGGACAGGGATCAACTCCTTTGGCCTACACCTTC.

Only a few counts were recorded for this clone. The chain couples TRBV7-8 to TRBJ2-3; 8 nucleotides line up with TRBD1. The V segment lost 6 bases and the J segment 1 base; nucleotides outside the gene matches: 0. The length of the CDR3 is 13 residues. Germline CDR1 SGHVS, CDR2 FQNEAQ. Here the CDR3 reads CASRTGGTDTQYF. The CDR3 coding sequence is TGTGCCAGCAGGACAGGGGGCACAGATACGCAGTATTTT.

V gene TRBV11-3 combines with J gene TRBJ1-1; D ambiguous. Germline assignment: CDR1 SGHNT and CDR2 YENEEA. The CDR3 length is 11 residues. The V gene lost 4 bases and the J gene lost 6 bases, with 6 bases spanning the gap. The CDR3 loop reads CASSSRAEAFF. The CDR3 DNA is TGTGCCAGCAGCTCCCGGGCTGAAGCTTTCTTT.

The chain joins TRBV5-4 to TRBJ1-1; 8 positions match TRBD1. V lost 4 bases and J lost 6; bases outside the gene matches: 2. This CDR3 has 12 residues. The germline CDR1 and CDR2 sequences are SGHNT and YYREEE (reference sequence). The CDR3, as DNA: TGTGCCAGCAGCCAACAGGGGGCTGAAGCTTTCTTT. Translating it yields CASSQQGAEAFF.

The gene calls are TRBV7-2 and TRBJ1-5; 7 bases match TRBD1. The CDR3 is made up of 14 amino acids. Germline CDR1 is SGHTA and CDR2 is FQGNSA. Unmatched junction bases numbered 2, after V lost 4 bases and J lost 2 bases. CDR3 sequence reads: CASSSGTGNQPQHF. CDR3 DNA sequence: TGTGCCAGCAGCTCCGGGACAGGCAATCAGCCCCAGCATTTT.

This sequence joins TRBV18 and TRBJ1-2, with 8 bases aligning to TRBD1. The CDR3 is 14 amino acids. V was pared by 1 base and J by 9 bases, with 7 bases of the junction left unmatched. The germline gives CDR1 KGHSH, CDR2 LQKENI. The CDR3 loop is CASSPRTDRASYTF. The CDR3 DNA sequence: TGTGCCAGCTCACCACGGACGGACAGGGCAAGCTACACCTTC.

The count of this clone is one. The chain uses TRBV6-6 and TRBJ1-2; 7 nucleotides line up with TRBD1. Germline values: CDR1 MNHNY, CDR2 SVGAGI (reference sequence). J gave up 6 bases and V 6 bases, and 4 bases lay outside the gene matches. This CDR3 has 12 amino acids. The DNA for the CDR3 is TGTGCCAGCAGCCAGGGGGTCGATGGCTACACCTTC. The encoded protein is CASSQGVDGYTF.

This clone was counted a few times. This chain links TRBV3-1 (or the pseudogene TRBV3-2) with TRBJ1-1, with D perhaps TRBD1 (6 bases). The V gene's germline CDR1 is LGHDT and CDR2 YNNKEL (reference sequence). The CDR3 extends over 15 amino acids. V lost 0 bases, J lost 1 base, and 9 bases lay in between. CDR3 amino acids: CASSQDQGRNTEAFF. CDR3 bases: TGTGCCAGCAGCCAAGATCAGGGGAGGAACACTGAAGCTTTCTTT.

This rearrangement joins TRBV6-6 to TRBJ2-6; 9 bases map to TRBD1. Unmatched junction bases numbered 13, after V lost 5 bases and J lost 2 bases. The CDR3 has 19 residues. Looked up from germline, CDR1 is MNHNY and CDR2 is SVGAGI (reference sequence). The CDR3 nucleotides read TGTGCCAGCAGTCCGAGGACTAATACAGGGGGCGCTGGGGCCAACGTCCTGACTTTC. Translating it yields CASSPRTNTGGAGANVLTF.

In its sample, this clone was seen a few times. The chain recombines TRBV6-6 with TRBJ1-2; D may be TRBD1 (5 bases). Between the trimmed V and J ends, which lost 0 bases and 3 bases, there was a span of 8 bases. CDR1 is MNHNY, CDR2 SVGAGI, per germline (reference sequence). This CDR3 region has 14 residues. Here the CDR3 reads CASSYSGEDYGYTF. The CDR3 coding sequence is TGTGCCAGCAGTTACTCGGGGGAGGACTATGGCTACACCTTC.

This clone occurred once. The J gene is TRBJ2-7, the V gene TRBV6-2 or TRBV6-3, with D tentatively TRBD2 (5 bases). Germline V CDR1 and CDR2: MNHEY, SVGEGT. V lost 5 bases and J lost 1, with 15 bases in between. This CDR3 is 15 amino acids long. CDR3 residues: CASSTGTGFSYEQYF. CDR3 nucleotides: TGTGCCAGCAGTACGGGAACGGGATTTTCCTACGAGCAGTACTTC.

In nucleotides, the CDR3 is TGTGCCAGCAGTTTAGGACAGGGCGATGGCTACACCTTC. Protein: CASSLGQGDGYTF. The chain carries TRBV27 and TRBJ1-2; TRBD1 matches 8 bases. V shed 2 bases, J shed 6 bases, and the junction held 2 bases outside the gene matches. The CDR3 length is 13 residues. In germline, CDR1 is MNHEY, CDR2 SMNVEV (reference sequence).

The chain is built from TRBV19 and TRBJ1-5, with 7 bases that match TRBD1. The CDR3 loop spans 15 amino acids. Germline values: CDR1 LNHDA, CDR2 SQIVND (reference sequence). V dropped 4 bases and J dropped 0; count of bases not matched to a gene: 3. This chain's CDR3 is CASSTPGGSNQPQHF. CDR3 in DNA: TGTGCCAGTAGTACCCCAGGGGGTAGCAATCAGCCCCAGCATTTT.

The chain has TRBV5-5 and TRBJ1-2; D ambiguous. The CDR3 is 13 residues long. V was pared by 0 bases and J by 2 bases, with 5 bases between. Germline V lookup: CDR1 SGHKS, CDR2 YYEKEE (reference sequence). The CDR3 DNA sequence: TGTGCCAGCAGCTTGGAACAGAACTATGGCTACACCTTC. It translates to CASSLEQNYGYTF. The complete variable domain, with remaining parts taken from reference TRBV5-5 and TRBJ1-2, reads DAGVTQSPTHLIKTRGQQVTLRCSPISGHKSVSWYQQVLGQGPQFIFQYYEKEERGRGNFPDRFSARQFPNYSSELNVNALLLGDSALYLCASSLEQNYGYTFGSGTRLTVV.

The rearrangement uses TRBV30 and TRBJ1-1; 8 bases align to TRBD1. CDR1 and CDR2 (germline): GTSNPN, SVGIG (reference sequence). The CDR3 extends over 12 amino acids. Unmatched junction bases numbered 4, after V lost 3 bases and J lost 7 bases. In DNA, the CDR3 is TGTGCCTGGAGAGGGGGGACAGGTGAAGCTTTCTTT. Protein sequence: CAWRGGTGEAFF.

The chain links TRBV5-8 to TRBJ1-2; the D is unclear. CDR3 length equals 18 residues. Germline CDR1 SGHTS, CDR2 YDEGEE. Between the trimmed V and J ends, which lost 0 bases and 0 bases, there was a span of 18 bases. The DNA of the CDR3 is TGTGCCAGCAGCTTGGTAGAGGGAGGGCTCAGGCCTAACTATGGCTACACCTTC. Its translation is CASSLVEGGLRPNYGYTF.

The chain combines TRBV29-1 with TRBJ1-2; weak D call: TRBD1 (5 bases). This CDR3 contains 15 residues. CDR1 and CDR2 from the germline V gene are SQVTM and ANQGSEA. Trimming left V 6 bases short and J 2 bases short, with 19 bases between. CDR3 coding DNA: TGCAGCGTCGGGGGGGATCCAGAAGGGAACTATGGCTACACCTTC. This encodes CSVGGDPEGNYGYTF.